The clone carrying this TCR beta chain occurred many times. V was cut by 0 bases and J by 5 bases, with 11 bases left in between. Looked up from germline, CDR1 is SGHRS and CDR2 is YFSETQ. The CDR3 is 15 residues long. This specimen belongs to a study of T-cell reconstitution after alpha-beta-depleted transplantation in children. Unique molecular identifiers were incorporated during preparation of the TCRbeta library. TCRdb re-called the PCR reads with MiXCR, one entry per CDR3 protein. Of about 540,000 distinct CDR3 sequences listed, 15% to 20% are singletons. The chain links TRBV5-1 to TRBJ2-2; TRBD1 or TRBD2 may be the D gene (7 bases each). The sample consisted of PBMCs from the stem cell graft donor, taken from the stem cell graft. This TCR was recovered from a human donor who donated a stem cell graft to a child with acute lymphoblastic leukemia. CDR3 loop: CASSLDRGGTGELFF. DNA for the CDR3: TGCGCCAGCAGCTTGGACAGGGGAGGGACCGGGGAGCTGTTTTTT.